Presented here are 4 T cell receptor beta chains from one specimen sequenced in a study of persistence of HIV-infected CD4 T cells. Sequencing used immunoSEQ version 4 in survey mode. The method was immunoSEQ multiplex PCR; TCRdb's version includes in-frame clones alone and lacks a portion of them. The sample yields 45,000 to 55,000 clones, about 80% seen once. No antigen is known for these receptors. Cells were stimulated with CMV-infected fibroblast lysates at about 10 ug/mL. Memory cells lacking CD40L and CD69 with high CD45RO were sorted. The material sequenced was CD4+ T cells sorted from PBMCs after approximately 19-hour stimulation, taken from a patient who received antiretroviral therapy. These receptors were obtained from an adult man with HIV who was CMV-seropositive.

The rearrangement joins TRBV7-9 to TRBJ2-6, with D tentatively TRBD1 (5 bases). Deletions cut 3 bases from V and 4 bases from J, with 13 bases between. Germline V lookup: CDR1 SEHNR, CDR2 FQNEAQ (reference sequence). The CDR3 is 16 amino acids. In nucleotides, the CDR3 is TGTGCCAGCAGCTTCGGTGGGGCGCGAGGGGCCAACGTCCTGACTTTC. Residues: CASSFGGARGANVLTF.

In regard to this clone: The same CDR3 also results from other DNA sequences found in this sample. The V gene is TRBV9, the J gene TRBJ2-1; 8 bases map to TRBD2. CDR3 size: 15 residues. The V and J ends lost 0 bases and 4 bases, in that order; junction bases with no gene match: 3. CDR1 SGDLS and CDR2 YYNGEE come from the germline V gene. The CDR3: CASSVVGRGYNEQFF. DNA for the CDR3: TGTGCCAGCAGCGTAGTCGGGAGGGGGTACAATGAGCAGTTCTTC.

This clone came up a few times. This chain links TRBV27 with TRBJ1-1; D uncertain. In germline, CDR1 is MNHEY, CDR2 SMNVEV (reference sequence). The CDR3 loop spans 13 amino acids. Between the trimmed V and J ends, which lost 2 bases and 4 bases, there was a span of 8 bases. For the CDR3, the DNA is TGTGCCAGCAGTTTAAATAGAGGCACTGAAGCTTTCTTT. It yields the protein CASSLNRGTEAFF.

This clone was seen only a few times. A read error may account for a junction end that differs from germline. CDR3 loop: CASREGTGREMGEKLFF. The CDR3 DNA is TGTGCCAGCAGGGAAGGGACAGGGAGGGAGATGGGGGAAAAACTGTTTTTT. The gene calls are TRBV6-1 and TRBJ1-4; the match to TRBD1 covers 9 bases. The CDR3 is 17 amino acids. Germline-derived CDR1 and CDR2 are MNHNS and SASEGT.